This T cell receptor (beta chain) was found in a study of T cells in Graves' hyperthyroidism and ophthalmopathy. Study-level points and caveats: Researchers found most expanded thyroid clonotypes above 0.001 in blood as well.

Regarding this clonotype: The antigen remains undetermined.

From RNA transcripts, TCR beta CDR3 regions were amplified. First-round RT-PCR of the TCR CDR3 relied on the HTBI primer set. Each CDR3 protein gets one entry after TCRdb re-called the multiplex PCR reads with MiXCR. The sample comprises fewer than 500,000 distinct CDR3 sequences, 13% of which are singletons, and more than 20% rests with the top ten. These patients, aged 18 to 65, had recently diagnosed hyperthyroidism lasting under 2 months. This CDR3 region has 17 residues. Losses at the gene ends were 3 bases for V and 2 bases for J; bases not matched to a gene: 9. Germline V lookup: CDR1 MGHRA, CDR2 YSYEKL.

Sequenced sample: blood. This chain links TRBV4-1 with TRBJ2-7, with TRBD2 matching over 11 bases. The origin of this receptor is a young man with Graves' hyperthyroidism that later progressed to Graves' ophthalmopathy. The CDR3 is CASSQSSSGGTPYEQYF. CDR3 nucleotides: TGCGCCAGCAGCCAGTCTTCTAGCGGGGGGACCCCCTACGAGCAGTACTTC.